This paragraph reports one T cell receptor (beta chain). Germline CDR1 and CDR2: GTSNPN and SVGIG (reference sequence). The CDR3 extends over 11 amino acids. V lost 8 bases and J lost 1, with 6 bases in between. Assay used: immunoSEQ multiplex PCR; TCRdb lists only in-frame clones, some missing. This sample carries about 62,000 clones, roughly 89% of them seen once, and the ten largest clones take approximately 1.3%. This specimen comes from a study of blood T cell repertoires in COVID-19. The specimen sequenced was peripheral blood. V gene TRBV30 combines with J gene TRBJ2-1; no clear D gene. This receptor was identified in a woman of 80 years or more with acute or convalescent COVID-19. The CDR3 DNA reads TGTGCCGAGAATTCCTACAATGAGCAGTTCTTC. Its translation: CAENSYNEQFF.